This T cell receptor (beta chain) was observed in a study of molecular identifiers for immune sequencing clone quantification. This CDR3 comprises 15 residues. Germline CDR1 reads SGHTA; CDR2 reads FQGNSA. Trimming pared 1 base from V and 0 bases from J, leaving 8 bases between. This clonotype was observed at least ten times. As yet, its antigen is unknown. Naive CD8 libraries used about 17,000 to 1,000,000 sorted cells and 10%, 30% or 50% RNA. Sorted naive CD8 T cells were those defined as CD8+CD4-CCR7+CD45RA+. Generation of bulk TCR libraries relied on previously described methods and listed TCR primers. MiXCR, applied by TCRdb to the PCR reads, yields one record per CDR3 protein. This sample has more than 450,000 distinct CDR3 sequences, with around 25% found just once. Study-wide results and caveats: Identical TCR molecules that share a barcode could lead to an underestimation of highly expanded clone sizes.

The chain employs TRBV7-2 and TRBJ2-3; no reliable D call. The sequencing input was naive CD8+ T cells from blood, with Jurkat cell RNA spiked in. Subset described: FACS-sorted CD8+CD4-CCR7+CD45RA+ naive T cells. The source is a human donor in good health. Some libraries in this study had Jurkat cell RNA spiked in. The CDR3 loop reads CASSLEIFSTDTQYF. The CDR3 DNA follows: TGTGCCAGCAGCTTAGAAATATTTAGCACAGATACGCAGTATTTT.